This TCR beta chain was identified in a study of PD-1 blockade in mismatch repair-deficient tumors. Mismatch repair deficiency was confirmed in all patients, by PCR or immunohistochemistry. A few pembrolizumab responders had their TCRs sequenced. The CDR3 length is 15 residues. Trimming cost V 7 bases and J 7 bases; bases outside gene matches: 16. Germline V gene data show CDR1 as SGHDN and CDR2 as FVKESK. As regards this clone: The antigen is undetermined.

Assay: immunoSEQ multiplex PCR; the TCRdb copy retains only in-frame clones and omits some. The sample gives about 130,000 clones, 88% of which show up once; 12% is in the top ten. The study, taken as a whole, reports: Rapid post-treatment expansion, then contraction, generally preceding radiologic response, marked tumor-resident clones.

This TCR came from an adult with mismatch repair-deficient cancer. The sequences come from peripheral blood, collected approximately 72 weeks after starting pembrolizumab. The chain employs TRBV14 and TRBJ2-7, with 7 bases fitting TRBD2. CDR3 sequence: CASTRSGTNLLEQYF. Here the CDR3 DNA reads TGTGCCAGCACCCGATCCGGGACTAATTTGTTGGAGCAGTACTTC.